This T cell receptor beta chain was found in a study of CD8 T cells in ankylosing spondylitis. At least ten counts were recorded for this clonotype. Its specificity is not known. Making use of molecular barcodes, quantitative 5'-RACE generated TCR beta libraries. TCRdb re-called the 5' RACE reads through MiXCR, storing one row per CDR3 protein. This table has 300,000 to 350,000 distinct CDR3 sequences, about 9.9% appearing once. General study findings and limits: Disease-linked clones were reportedly significantly enriched in matched ankylosing spondylitis synovial fluid. About 8 highly homologous variants formed a TCR beta motif that appeared characteristic of ankylosing spondylitis blood. Disease-linked clones were found to be CD8+ and relatively rare in peripheral blood.

Germline V CDR1 and CDR2: DFQATT, SNEGSKA (reference sequence). Between the trimmed V and J ends, which lost 6 bases and 2 bases, there was a span of 19 bases. This CDR3 region has 15 residues. The TCR was taken from a female donor with ankylosing spondylitis or in good health (not recorded which). The sequenced material came from blood, either unsorted or a sorted T cell fraction (not recorded which). This sequence joins TRBV20-1 and TRBJ1-2; no definite D call. The CDR3 region is CSAPTNPSENYGYTF. The CDR3 nucleotides are TGCAGTGCCCCAACCAACCCTAGCGAGAACTATGGCTACACCTTC.